This passage covers 5 T cell receptor beta chains from one sample sequenced in a study of shared clonotypes between healthy human individuals. Assay: immunoSEQ multiplex PCR; the TCRdb copy retains only in-frame clones and omits some. The sample yields about 690,000 clones, about 92% seen once. Source material: memory CD8+ T cells from PBMCs. Regarding subset: CD45RO+ cells pooled with CCR7-negative TemRA cells. All receptors derive from a man younger than 35 in good health. Some clones in this sample may be carry-over from other donors' samples.

The rearrangement links TRBV7-9 to TRBJ1-1; D is possibly TRBD1 (5 bases). This CDR3 contains 15 residues. Germline V lookup: CDR1 SEHNR, CDR2 FQNEAQ (reference sequence). V gave up 5 bases and J gave up 2 bases, with 15 bases separating them. CDR3 residues: CASSLDSQVNTEAFF. DNA for the CDR3: TGTGCCAGCAGCCTCGACAGTCAAGTAAACACTGAAGCTTTCTTT.

For this clone: A far larger clone differs by one base, so this is likely a read error. The same CDR3 arises from other DNA sequences in this sample as well. The CDR3 DNA reads TGTGCCAGCAGCCAAGGGACTAGCGGGAGCTACGAGCAGTACTTC. This sequence encodes CASSQGTSGSYEQYF. The chain combines TRBV7-9 with TRBJ2-7; TRBD2 agrees at 14 bases. Germline V gives CDR1 SEHNR, CDR2 FQNEAQ (reference sequence). Germline trimming cut 5 bases from V and 3 bases from J; bases unmatched to any gene: 3. This CDR3 contains 15 residues.

The rearrangement uses TRBV6-4 and TRBJ1-5; tentative D call: TRBD1 (6 bases). Trimming stripped 6 bases from V and 6 bases from J, with 24 bases between. Germline CDR1 MRHNA, CDR2 SNTAGT. This CDR3 contains 17 residues. CDR3 protein: CASSPDPHREGGQPQHF. For the CDR3, the DNA is TGTGCCAGCAGCCCCGACCCCCACAGGGAAGGGGGTCAGCCCCAGCATTTT.

V is TRBV4-2 and J is TRBJ1-6; D uncertain. The germline V and J ends were trimmed by 0 bases and 10 bases, with 7 bases remaining between them. From germline, CDR1 is LGHNA and CDR2 YNFKEQ. This CDR3 region has 13 residues. The CDR3, as DNA: TGTGCCAGCAGCCAAGAGGCCTCATCACCCCTCCACTTT. Amino acids: CASSQEASSPLHF.

As to this clone: The sample has other DNA sequences that encode this CDR3 too. This chain links TRBV9 with TRBJ2-2; D is uncertain. CDR1 and CDR2 (germline): SGDLS, YYNGEE. The germline V and J ends were trimmed by 0 bases and 6 bases, with 6 bases remaining between them. There are 13 residues in the CDR3. The CDR3 spells CASSVGSPGELFF. CDR3 in DNA: TGTGCCAGCAGCGTAGGTAGTCCCGGGGAGCTGTTTTTT.